The 15 T cell receptor beta chains in this list originate from one sample, sequenced in a study of CD8+CD57+ T cells in acquired aplastic anemia. For CDR3 and TCR beta VDJ profiling, genomic DNA was the template used. TCRdb re-called the reads through MiXCR, storing one row per CDR3 protein. The sample lists some 180,000 distinct CDR3 sequences, 45% to 50% seen once, with 2.5% to 3.5% in the top ten. Source material: sorted CD4+, CD8+, or CD8+CD57+ T cells (not recorded which) from PBMCs. Receptors were obtained from a human donor in good health.

This clonotype has ten or more counts. V and J are TRBV4-2 and TRBJ2-5; D is ambiguous. V lost 1 base, J lost 5 bases, and 11 bases lay in between. The CDR3 spans 14 residues. The germline gives CDR1 LGHNA, CDR2 YNFKEQ. The CDR3 protein is CASSQATEWETQYF. CDR3 DNA sequence: TGTGCCAGCAGCCAAGCTACGGAGTGGGAGACCCAGTACTTC.

This clonotype was recorded at least ten times. The rearrangement links TRBV7-8 to TRBJ1-1; D is ambiguous. The CDR3 sequence is 15 residues long. Per the germline V gene, CDR1 is SGHVS and CDR2 is FQNEAQ. With 5 bases removed from V and 5 bases from J, the gap between germline ends came to 18 bases. CDR3 sequence reads: CASSLTEEVFTEAFF. The CDR3, as DNA: TGTGCCAGCAGCCTAACCGAGGAGGTTTTTACTGAAGCTTTCTTT.

This clonotype was recorded many times. In DNA, the CDR3 is TGTGCCAGCAGTTCTCACCGACAGGGGGAAGTCGAGCAGTACTTC. Its translation: CASSSHRQGEVEQYF. V usage is TRBV27 and J usage is TRBJ2-7, with 9 bases that match TRBD1. With V trimmed by 4 bases and J by 6 bases, 10 bases remained unmatched. This CDR3 has 15 residues. The V gene's germline CDR1 is MNHEY and CDR2 SMNVEV (reference sequence).

This chain uses TRBV20-1 with TRBJ2-7; unclear D gene. CDR3 size: 13 residues. Between the trimmed V and J ends, which lost 0 bases and 4 bases, there was a span of 10 bases. Germline V CDR1 and CDR2: DFQATT, SNEGSKA (reference sequence). In DNA, the CDR3 is TGCAGTGCTAGAGATCAGCCGCATTACGAGCAGTACTTC. It encodes CSARDQPHYEQYF.

The chain carries TRBV7-9 and TRBJ1-1, with D unclear. CDR3 length: 10 amino acids. V lost 8 bases, J lost 1 base, and 2 bases lay in between. The germline V gene encodes CDR1 SEHNR and CDR2 FQNEAQ (reference sequence). The chain's CDR3 is CASPNTEAFF. The CDR3 DNA is TGTGCCAGCCCGAACACTGAAGCTTTCTTT.

In its sample, this clonotype was seen many times. The genes are TRBV7-2 and TRBJ2-5; D is ambiguous. CDR3 length: 13 residues. The V gene lost 3 bases and the J gene lost 2 bases, with 7 bases spanning the gap. Per germline, CDR1 SGHTA and CDR2 FQGNSA. The CDR3 nucleotides read TGTGCCAGCAGCTTGTGGCTACAAGAGACCCAGTACTTC. Its protein product is CASSLWLQETQYF. The full variable domain, in which reference TRBV7-2 and TRBJ2-5 provide the parts outside the CDR3, is GAGVSQSPSNKVTEKGKDVELRCDPISGHTALYWYRQSLGQGLEFLIYFQGNSAPDKSGLPSDRFSAERTGGSVSTLTIQRTQQEDSAVYLCASSLWLQETQYFGPGTRLLVL.

This clonotype showed up many times. V usage is TRBV9 and J usage is TRBJ2-2, with 7 bases fitting TRBD2. There are 14 residues in the CDR3. J was trimmed by 14 bases and V by 4 bases; bases with no gene match: 14. CDR1 is SGDLS, CDR2 YYNGEE, per germline. The CDR3 region is CASSSGHSGVQLFF. CDR3 in DNA: TGTGCCAGCAGCTCAGGGCACAGCGGGGTCCAACTGTTTTTT.

V usage is TRBV20-1 and J usage is TRBJ1-2, with D hard to call. The CDR3 has 12 residues. The germline V gene has CDR1 DFQATT and CDR2 SNEGSKA (reference sequence). V lost 3 bases, J lost 4 bases, and 9 bases lay in between. CDR3 sequence reads: CSASGGAYGYTF. In DNA, the CDR3 is TGCAGTGCTAGTGGAGGTGCCTATGGCTACACCTTC.

V usage is TRBV24-1 and J usage is TRBJ2-1, with a weak D call TRBD2 (6 bases). Per the germline V gene, CDR1 is KGHDR and CDR2 is SFDVKD. The ends were cut back, 9 bases at V and 6 bases at J, with 20 bases in the middle. The CDR3 consists of 15 residues. This chain's CDR3 is CATGLSGTPLNEQFF. The CDR3 DNA sequence: TGTGCCACCGGACTTAGCGGCACCCCCCTCAATGAGCAGTTCTTC.

This clonotype was seen only a few times. The chain combines TRBV3-1 with TRBJ1-2; D is uncertain. The length of the CDR3 is 12 residues. Trimming shortened V by 2 bases and J by 6 bases, and 7 bases separated the two germline ends. Germline V lookup: CDR1 LGHDT, CDR2 YNNKEL (reference sequence). CDR3 sequence (DNA): TGTGCCAGCAGCCAAAGCCGGGATGGCTACACCTTC. Encoded protein: CASSQSRDGYTF. Variable domain in full (rest from reference TRBV3-1 and TRBJ1-2): DTAVSQTPKYLVTQMGNDKSIKCEQNLGHDTMYWYKQDSKKFLKIMFSYNNKELIINETVPNRFSPKSPDKAHLNLHINSLELGDSAVYFCASSQSRDGYTFGSGTRLTVV.

The V and J genes are TRBV7-8 and TRBJ2-1; 9 bases align to TRBD2. Germline V gene data show CDR1 as SGHVS and CDR2 as FQNEAQ. V shed 1 base, J shed 7 bases, and the junction held 8 bases outside the gene matches. The CDR3 is made up of 16 amino acids. CDR3 nucleotides: TGTGCCAGCAGCTTAGTTCCGCGGGAGGGTCCAAATGAGCAGTTCTTC. Residues: CASSLVPREGPNEQFF.

This clonotype has at least ten counts. The V and J genes are TRBV5-1 and TRBJ1-2; 11 nucleotides agree with TRBD1. The length of the CDR3 is 16 residues. CDR1 and CDR2 from the germline V gene are SGHRS and YFSETQ. After removal of 3 bases from V and 5 bases from J, the junction contained 9 bases not matched to a gene. CDR3 coding DNA: TGCGCCAGCAGCTCCACGGACAGGGGGCTTGGTTATGGCTACACCTTC. This codes for CASSSTDRGLGYGYTF.

The chain recombines TRBV20-1 with TRBJ2-1; TRBD2 matches at 8 bases. J gave up 5 bases and V 0 bases, and 9 bases lay outside the gene matches. The germline gives CDR1 DFQATT, CDR2 SNEGSKA (reference sequence). The CDR3 has 16 amino acids. For the CDR3, the DNA is TGCAGTGCTAGAGATCGGGAGGGGGAGACCCACAATGAGCAGTTCTTC. Encoded protein: CSARDREGETHNEQFF.

This clonotype came up many times. The genes are TRBV6-1 and TRBJ2-7, with 7 bases aligning to TRBD1. Germline V lookup: CDR1 MNHNS, CDR2 SASEGT. This CDR3 is built from 16 residues. After removal of 6 bases from V and 1 base from J, the junction contained 12 bases not matched to a gene. The CDR3 reads CASRPSPGQRSYEQYF. In DNA form, the CDR3 reads TGTGCCAGCAGGCCCTCCCCGGGACAGCGATCCTACGAGCAGTACTTC.

V and J are TRBV9 and TRBJ1-1; TRBD1 aligns across 9 bases. V was pared by 5 bases and J by 4 bases, with 6 bases of the junction left unmatched. The CDR3 has 14 residues. Germline V gives CDR1 SGDLS, CDR2 YYNGEE. CDR3: CASSRQGVGTEAFF. The CDR3 DNA reads TGTGCCAGCAGTCGACAGGGGGTAGGCACTGAAGCTTTCTTT.